This TCR beta chain originates from a study of blood T cell repertoires in COVID-19. TCRdb's copy holds only in-frame clones and misses some; the assay was immunoSEQ multiplex PCR. The sample carries about 190,000 clones, about 88% recorded once. Sequencing used peripheral blood. This receptor was taken from a man younger than 45 with active or convalescent COVID-19.

DNA for the CDR3: TGTGCCAGCAGTCTTGAGGACAGGGCAAATTCACCCCTCCACTTT. Amino acid sequence: CASSLEDRANSPLHF. The chain combines TRBV28 with TRBJ1-6; 8 positions match TRBD1. The CDR3 loop spans 15 amino acids. From germline, CDR1 is MDHEN and CDR2 SYDVKM. With V trimmed by 5 bases and J by 7 bases, 7 bases remained unmatched.